Each of the 11 T cell receptor beta chains below was sequenced from the same sample in a study of PD-1 blockade in classical Hodgkin lymphoma. Each patient experienced a relapse that followed autologous stem cell transplantation, and brentuximab vedotin exposure varied. Here immunoSEQ multiplex PCR was the method, and the copy in TCRdb shows in-frame clones only, minus some. The repertoire consists of about 90,000 clones, with about 91% occurring once and the leading ten covering roughly 10%. Material: peripheral blood mononuclear cells (PBMCs), obtained before the second cycle of nivolumab. These TCRs come from a human donor with classical Hodgkin lymphoma.

This chain joins TRBV10-3 and TRBJ2-3; D is ambiguous. The CDR3 has 14 amino acids. Trimming took off 3 bases at V and 6 bases at J, with 13 bases between the two ends. Per the germline V gene, CDR1 is ENHRY and CDR2 is SYGVKD. The CDR3 coding sequence is TGTGCCATCAGTGAATCTTTTCTGGTTGATACGCAGTATTTT. Translation gives CAISESFLVDTQYF.

The V call is TRBV28, the J call TRBJ2-7; D perhaps matches TRBD1 (7 bases). CDR1 and CDR2 from the germline V gene are MDHEN and SYDVKM. V was trimmed by 3 bases and J by 0 bases, leaving 12 bases between them. The CDR3 runs to 15 residues. For the CDR3, the DNA is TGTGCCAGCAGTTTCAGGGGGGTGTCCTCCTACGAGCAGTACTTC. As protein: CASSFRGVSSYEQYF.

This clone was seen more than once but under ten times. The chain employs TRBV9 and TRBJ2-2; D is unclear. CDR3 size: 11 residues. The germline CDR1 and CDR2 sequences are SGDLS and YYNGEE. Trimming removed 4 bases at V and 8 bases at J, with 6 bases between. CDR3 in amino acids: CASSPSGELFF. DNA for the CDR3: TGTGCCAGCAGCCCCTCTGGGGAGCTGTTTTTT.

The chain employs TRBV28 and TRBJ2-7; 8 nucleotides line up with TRBD1. Trimming at V came to 6 bases and at J to 0 bases, leaving 7 bases not matched to a gene. Germline V gene sequence: CDR1 MDHEN, CDR2 SYDVKM. The CDR3 is made up of 15 amino acids. DNA of the CDR3: TGTGCCAGCAGGTCAGGGGGCTCCAGCTCCTACGAGCAGTACTTC. Translation gives CASRSGGSSSYEQYF.

The chain employs TRBV23-1 and TRBJ2-7; maybe TRBD1 (5 bases). TRBV23-1 is an open reading frame whose function is uncertain. The CDR3 has 16 amino acids. Deletions cut 4 bases from V and 7 bases from J, with 23 bases between. Written as DNA, the CDR3 is TGCGCCAGCAGTCCTCCTACAGGACGCCTATCGGAAGAGCAGTACTTC. Protein product: CASSPPTGRLSEEQYF.

The chain recombines TRBV4-1 with TRBJ2-7; D may be TRBD1 (5 bases). V was shortened by 0 bases and J by 3 bases, with 15 bases between the two germline ends. Germline-derived CDR1 and CDR2 are MGHRA and YSYEKL. The CDR3 spans 16 residues. The CDR3 bases are TGCGCCAGCAGCCAAGATGGGTTCAGGGATAACTACGAGCAGTACTTC. It yields the protein CASSQDGFRDNYEQYF.

V and J are TRBV18 and TRBJ2-2; 8 bases agree with TRBD2. J gave up 3 bases and V 2 bases, and 2 bases lay outside the gene matches. Germline CDR1 KGHSH, CDR2 LQKENI. The CDR3 runs to 15 residues. Here the CDR3 DNA reads TGTGCCAGCTCACCAAGAGCGGGAGACACCGGGGAGCTGTTTTTT. Its translation is CASSPRAGDTGELFF.

The chain links TRBV28 to TRBJ1-5; D is undetermined. Trimming cost V 3 bases and J 5 bases, with 14 bases left between them. This CDR3 has 15 residues. Germline V gene data show CDR1 as MDHEN and CDR2 as SYDVKM. Here the CDR3 DNA reads TGTGCCAGCAGTTTTGTTGGATTTGGGGATCAGCCCCAGCATTTT. It encodes CASSFVGFGDQPQHF.

The rearrangement links TRBV12-5 to TRBJ2-2; 11 bases are a match to TRBD2. The CDR3 contains 19 residues. V gave up 4 bases and J gave up 1 base; unmatched junction bases: 11. Germline V lookup: CDR1 LGHNT, CDR2 FRNRAP. The CDR3 DNA is TGTGCTAGTGGTTCTCCCCGCCTAGCGGGGGGAGTGAACACCGGGGAGCTGTTTTTT. Its translation is CASGSPRLAGGVNTGELFF.

The genes are TRBV19 and TRBJ2-2; either TRBD1 or TRBD2 may fit D (5 bases each). V was shortened by 7 bases and J by 2 bases, with 14 bases between the two germline ends. The CDR3 is 15 amino acids. The germline CDR1 and CDR2 sequences are LNHDA and SQIVND (reference sequence). The CDR3 sequence is CASTHQGANTGELFF. In nucleotides, the CDR3 is TGTGCCAGTACCCATCAGGGAGCAAACACCGGGGAGCTGTTTTTT.

The gene calls are TRBV7-9 and TRBJ2-7; no firm D call. CDR1 is SEHNR and CDR2 is FQNEAQ in the germline V gene (reference sequence). Trimming removed 3 bases at V and 0 bases at J, with 12 bases between. This CDR3 is 15 amino acids long. CDR3 amino acids: CASSLAQISSYEQYF. CDR3 DNA sequence: TGTGCCAGCAGCTTGGCCCAAATAAGCTCCTACGAGCAGTACTTC.